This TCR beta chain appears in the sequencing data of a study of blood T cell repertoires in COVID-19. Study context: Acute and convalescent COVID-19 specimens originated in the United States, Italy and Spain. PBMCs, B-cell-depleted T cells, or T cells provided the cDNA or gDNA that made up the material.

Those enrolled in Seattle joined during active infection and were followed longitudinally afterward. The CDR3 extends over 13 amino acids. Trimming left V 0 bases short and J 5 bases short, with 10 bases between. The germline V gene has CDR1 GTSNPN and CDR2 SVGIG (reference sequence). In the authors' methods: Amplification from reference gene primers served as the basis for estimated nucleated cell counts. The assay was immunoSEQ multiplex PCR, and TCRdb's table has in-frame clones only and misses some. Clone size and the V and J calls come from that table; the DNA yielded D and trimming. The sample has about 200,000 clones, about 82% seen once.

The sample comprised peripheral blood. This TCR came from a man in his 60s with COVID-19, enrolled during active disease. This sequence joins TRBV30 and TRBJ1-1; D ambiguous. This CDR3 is CAWSVQGSTEAFF. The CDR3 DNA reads TGTGCCTGGAGTGTACAAGGGAGTACTGAAGCTTTCTTT.